This T cell receptor beta chain was sequenced for a study of technical replicates of blood from a few donors. V lost 0 bases and J lost 5, with 7 bases in between. Germline V gene lookup returns CDR1 LNHNV and CDR2 YYDKDF (reference sequence). The CDR3 runs 14 residues. The repertoire was sequenced with immunoSEQ multiplex PCR; TCRdb's copy has only in-frame clones and lacks some. Among approximately 18,000 clones, under 90% were seen once, and the ten largest hold 9.5% to 13%. The V call is TRBV15, the J call TRBJ2-2; the D is unclear. This receptor was obtained from a human donor in good health. Some clones in this sample may be carry-over from other donors' samples. The specimen was PBMCs. CDR3 sequence: CATSRDKETGELFF. CDR3 DNA: TGTGCCACCAGCAGAGATAAGGAGACCGGGGAGCTGTTTTTT.